Listed here are 9 T cell receptor beta chains from one sample, sequenced in a study of Ad26.COV2.S vaccination and SARS-CoV-2 variants (dated by TCRdb to about 2021). Read against the paper, the sample's treatment or condition label means: roughly 18 received Ad26.COV2.S at low or high dose, single or two shots; 5 received placebo; per-sample allocation not given. For vaccine and placebo recipients, repertoires were sequenced using samples collected on day 63 after the first injection. Receptors were amplified or captured by the immunoSEQ multiplex PCR assay. Held by TCRdb, this immuneACCESS table contains in-frame sequences only and omits some clones. Under half of the omission traces to an unresolved V gene where checked; the cause of the rest is unknown. This sample holds roughly 700,000 clones; more than 80% were observed only once. Roughly 1.5% of the sample is taken by the ten largest. The source was peripheral blood, collected in a trial of Ad26.COV2.S vaccine versus placebo. Receptor source: a person aged 18-60 years who received the Ad26.COV2.S COVID-19 vaccine or a placebo.

This chain links TRBV6-2 or TRBV6-3 with TRBJ2-2, with D possibly TRBD1 on 5 matching bases. The CDR3 totals 15 residues. Germline V gene sequence: CDR1 MNHEY, CDR2 SVGEGT. V was cut by 5 bases and J by 4 bases, with 14 bases left in between. CDR3 in amino acids: CASSTIGASTGELFF. The CDR3, as DNA: TGTGCCAGCAGTACCATAGGGGCGAGCACCGGGGAGCTGTTTTTT.

This clone was observed a single time. The junction shows a germline mismatch at one end, possibly a read error. The rearrangement joins TRBV19 to TRBJ2-1; D gene ambiguous. Germline values: CDR1 LNHDA, CDR2 SQIVND (reference sequence). This CDR3 spans 16 amino acids. The CDR3 region has the DNA TGTGCCAGTAGGGTTCGAAGTGGAGACTCCCACAATGAGCAGTTCTTC. Amino acids: CASRVRSGDSHNEQFF.

The CDR3 DNA reads as TGTGCCAGCAGCCCCGGACTAGCGGGGGCCGAGGGGCAGTATTTT. Translating gives CASSPGLAGAEGQYF. The chain has TRBV7-7 and TRBJ2-3, with 13 bases identical to TRBD2. Germline V gene data show CDR1 as SSHAT and CDR2 as FNYEAQ (reference sequence). This CDR3 contains 15 residues. With V trimmed by 5 bases and J by 11 bases, 10 bases remained unmatched.

This clone was recorded once. This chain connects TRBV7-8 to TRBJ1-1; perhaps TRBD1 as D (5 bases). Per germline, CDR1 SGHVS and CDR2 FQNEAQ. The V gene lost 3 bases and the J gene lost 8 bases, with 7 bases spanning the gap. The CDR3 is 11 amino acids. CDR3 DNA: TGTGCCAGCAGCTTCGACAGAGAAGCTTTCTTT. It is translated as CASSFDREAFF.

The chain employs TRBV5-1 and TRBJ2-5; D is unresolved. This CDR3 region has 15 residues. Germline lookup yields CDR1 SGHRS and CDR2 YFSETQ. Trimming took 0 bases from V and 5 from J, leaving 14 bases between them. The CDR3 is CASSLGSSPMETQYF. For the CDR3, the DNA is TGCGCCAGCAGCTTGGGTAGCAGCCCCATGGAGACCCAGTACTTC.

The V gene is TRBV5-4, the J gene TRBJ2-3; TRBD2 matches 16 bases. The junction had 8 bases not matched to a gene; V was cut back by 3 bases and J by 1 base. Germline lookup yields CDR1 SGHNT and CDR2 YYREEE (reference sequence). This CDR3 has 19 residues. In DNA form, the CDR3 reads TGTGCCAGCAGCTCGCCCGGGACTAGCGGGGGGGTGCGCACAGATACGCAGTATTTT. It is translated as CASSSPGTSGGVRTDTQYF.

This CDR3 reads CATSDGTGFGYTF. The CDR3 DNA is TGTGCCACCAGTGATGGGACAGGGTTTGGCTACACCTTC. The chain joins TRBV24-1 to TRBJ1-2, with 9 bases fitting TRBD1. This CDR3 is 13 amino acids long. V lost 3 bases and J lost 7; bases outside the gene matches: 2. Germline V lookup: CDR1 KGHDR, CDR2 SFDVKD.

The chain is built from TRBV7-8 and TRBJ2-7; D not resolved. V was cut by 1 base and J by 2 bases, with 9 bases left in between. Per the germline V gene, CDR1 is SGHVS and CDR2 is FQNEAQ. The CDR3 runs to 14 residues. For the CDR3, the DNA is TGTGCCAGCAGCTTAGAAGAGGCTACCTACGAGCAGTACTTC. This encodes CASSLEEATYEQYF.

The rearrangement joins TRBV6-2 or TRBV6-3 to TRBJ1-2; a weak D match, TRBD1 (5 bases). CDR3 length: 13 amino acids. Per the germline V gene, CDR1 is MNHEY and CDR2 is SVGEGT. The V end lost 2 bases, the J end lost 8 bases, and 12 bases lay between the germline ends. CDR3 region: CASSYRQFWGYTF. The CDR3 DNA sequence: TGTGCCAGCAGTTACCGACAGTTTTGGGGCTACACCTTC.